Listed below are T cell receptor beta chains from one sample, sequenced in a study of OX40 agonist ivuxolimab in advanced cancers. Clones were read by immunoSEQ multiplex PCR, and TCRdb kept only the in-frame ones, dropping some. The data show around 59,000 clones, with roughly nine tenths seen just once and roughly an eighth held by the top ten. Material: CD4+ or CD8+ T cells sorted from blood, obtained in a trial of the OX40 agonist ivuxolimab. The source of these receptors is an adult with an advanced solid tumor such as melanoma, head and neck, liver or kidney cancer. Each CDR3 is given with its conserved first and last residue. D genes are given only for firm matches. Size is omitted from some rows. Given values are once, few, many or a class for expanded clones.

cdr3_length: 14
v_call: TRBV25-1
j_call: TRBJ1-1
d_call: -
clone_size: -
cdr3_nt: TGTGCCAGCAGTACCCCCTCTCCGGGAGCTGAAGCTTTCTTT
cdr3_aa: CASSTPSPGAEAFF

cdr3_length: 16
v_call: TRBV9
j_call: TRBJ2-1
d_call: -
clone_size: -
cdr3_nt: TGTGCCAGCAGCGGGGGTACAGGGTTAATGTACAATGAGCAGTTCTTC
cdr3_aa: CASSGGTGLMYNEQFF

cdr3_length: 15
v_call: TRBV9
j_call: TRBJ2-3
d_call: TRBD2
clone_size: -
cdr3_nt: TGTGCCAGCAGCCCCTCGGGTAGCGGGGGAGATACGCAGTATTTT
cdr3_aa: CASSPSGSGGDTQYF

cdr3_length: 13
v_call: TRBV6-5
j_call: TRBJ2-3
d_call: -
clone_size: -
cdr3_nt: TGTGCCAGCAGCCCTGGGCTCACAGATACGCAGTATTTT
cdr3_aa: CASSPGLTDTQYF

cdr3_length: 18
v_call: TRBV6-1
j_call: TRBJ1-5
d_call: -
clone_size: few
cdr3_nt: TGTGCCAGCAGTGAAGCCCCGTCATTGCGGATTAGCAATCAGCCCCAGCATTTT
cdr3_aa: CASSEAPSLRISNQPQHF

cdr3_length: 14
v_call: TRBV12-5
j_call: TRBJ2-5
d_call: -
clone_size: -
cdr3_nt: TGTGCTAGTGGCTCCCCAGCAACCGAAGAGACCCAGTACTTC
cdr3_aa: CASGSPATEETQYF

cdr3_length: 15
v_call: TRBV7-9
j_call: TRBJ2-7
d_call: -
clone_size: -
cdr3_nt: TGTGCCAGCAGCTTAGTTCCCAAGGGGGCCTACGAGCAGTACTTC
cdr3_aa: CASSLVPKGAYEQYF

cdr3_length: 14
v_call: TRBV7-9
j_call: TRBJ1-1
d_call: TRBD1
clone_size: -
cdr3_nt: TGTGCCAGCAGCTCGACAGGGTGGGGCACTGAAGCTTTCTTT
cdr3_aa: CASSSTGWGTEAFF

cdr3_length: 15
v_call: TRBV13
j_call: TRBJ2-2
d_call: -
clone_size: -
cdr3_nt: TGTGCCAGCAGCCAGGCTTCGACTTTACCGGGGGAGCTGTTTTTT
cdr3_aa: CASSQASTLPGELFF

cdr3_length: 15
v_call: TRBV7-9
j_call: TRBJ1-4
d_call: TRBD1
clone_size: -
cdr3_nt: TGTGCCAGCAGTCTAGAGAGGGGGCAAAGTGAAAAACTGTTTTTT
cdr3_aa: CASSLERGQSEKLFF

cdr3_length: 14
v_call: TRBV19
j_call: TRBJ1-1
d_call: TRBD1
clone_size: -
cdr3_nt: TGTGCCAGTAGGCCGGGACAGGGAGGCGCCGAAGCTTTCTTT
cdr3_aa: CASRPGQGGAEAFF

cdr3_length: 14
v_call: TRBV9
j_call: TRBJ2-1
d_call: -
clone_size: -
cdr3_nt: TGTGCCAGCAGCCCCCCCCCAGGGTCGAATGAGCAGTTCTTC
cdr3_aa: CASSPPPGSNEQFF

cdr3_length: 18
v_call: TRBV7-9
j_call: TRBJ2-6
d_call: -
clone_size: once
cdr3_nt: TGTGCCAGCAGCTCGGCCCGGGGGTTTGGGGCTGGGGCCAACGTCCTGACTTTC
cdr3_aa: CASSSARGFGAGANVLTF

cdr3_length: 15
v_call: TRBV19
j_call: TRBJ1-2
d_call: TRBD1
clone_size: few
cdr3_nt: TGTGCCAGTAGTACCCGGACAGGGATTAACTATGGCTACACCTTC
cdr3_aa: CASSTRTGINYGYTF

cdr3_length: 16
v_call: TRBV13
j_call: TRBJ2-7
d_call: -
clone_size: -
cdr3_nt: TGTGCCAGCAGCCACACTTTGGAACAGGGCGCCCTCGAGCAGTACTTC
cdr3_aa: CASSHTLEQGALEQYF

cdr3_length: 13
v_call: TRBV12-5
j_call: TRBJ1-1
d_call: -
clone_size: once
cdr3_nt: TGTGCTAGTGGTCCTGACAGCAACACTGAAGCTTTCTTT
cdr3_aa: CASGPDSNTEAFF

cdr3_length: 14
v_call: TRBV23-1
j_call: TRBJ1-2
d_call: TRBD1
clone_size: once
cdr3_nt: TGCGCCAGCAGTTTGGACAGGGGTAACTATGGCTACACCTTC
cdr3_aa: CASSLDRGNYGYTF

cdr3_length: 14
v_call: TRBV7-3
j_call: TRBJ2-7
d_call: -
clone_size: -
cdr3_nt: TGTGCCAGCAGCTTAATTCCGGGACATTACGAGCAGTACTTC
cdr3_aa: CASSLIPGHYEQYF

cdr3_length: 19
v_call: TRBV5-1
j_call: TRBJ2-6
d_call: -
clone_size: -
cdr3_nt: TGCGCCAGCAGCTTCACAGCAGGGCCGTTCCGCTCTGGGGCCAACGTCCTGACTTTC
cdr3_aa: CASSFTAGPFRSGANVLTF

cdr3_length: 17
v_call: TRBV7-2
j_call: TRBJ2-3
d_call: TRBD2
clone_size: -
cdr3_nt: TGTGCCAGCAGTCTGACTAGCGGGAGGGCCGGGGCAGATACGCAGTATTTT
cdr3_aa: CASSLTSGRAGADTQYF

cdr3_length: 13
v_call: TRBV28
j_call: TRBJ2-2
d_call: -
clone_size: once
cdr3_nt: TGTGCCAGCCACAGGGAGGGCACCGGGGAGCTGTTTTTT
cdr3_aa: CASHREGTGELFF

cdr3_length: 13
v_call: TRBV28
j_call: TRBJ2-7
d_call: -
clone_size: -
cdr3_nt: TGTGCCACCCGACAGGGAGGGTTAGGCGAGCAGTACTTC
cdr3_aa: CATRQGGLGEQYF

cdr3_length: 13
v_call: TRBV30
j_call: TRBJ1-3
d_call: -
clone_size: -
cdr3_nt: TGTGCCTGGAGTGTTAGCGAGGGAAACACCATATATTTT
cdr3_aa: CAWSVSEGNTIYF

cdr3_length: 13
v_call: TRBV28
j_call: TRBJ1-4
d_call: -
clone_size: -
cdr3_nt: TGTGCCAGCAGTTTAACAGGCCCGGAGGGACTGTTTTTT
cdr3_aa: CASSLTGPEGLFF

cdr3_length: 14
v_call: TRBV19
j_call: TRBJ1-6
d_call: -
clone_size: -
cdr3_nt: TGTGCCAGTAGTACAGGAACCCCTTCTTCACCCCTCCACTTT
cdr3_aa: CASSTGTPSSPLHF

cdr3_length: 16
v_call: TRBV28
j_call: TRBJ2-1
d_call: -
clone_size: -
cdr3_nt: TGTGCCAGCAGTCCCCTTAGCGGACTACAAGGAAATGAGCAGTTCTTC
cdr3_aa: CASSPLSGLQGNEQFF

cdr3_length: 13
v_call: TRBV28
j_call: TRBJ2-7
d_call: -
clone_size: -
cdr3_nt: TGTGCCAGCAGTTTAGTCCCCAGGAACGAGCAGTACTTC
cdr3_aa: CASSLVPRNEQYF

cdr3_length: 14
v_call: TRBV10-1
j_call: TRBJ2-7
d_call: -
clone_size: -
cdr3_nt: TGCGCCAGCAGCCCACAGGGAAGCTCCTACGAGCAGTACTTC
cdr3_aa: CASSPQGSSYEQYF

cdr3_length: 11
v_call: TRBV30
j_call: TRBJ1-1
d_call: -
clone_size: -
cdr3_nt: TGTGCCTGTATCGGGGGAACTGAAGCTTTCTTT
cdr3_aa: CACIGGTEAFF

cdr3_length: 16
v_call: TRBV11-2
j_call: TRBJ2-1
d_call: TRBD2
clone_size: -
cdr3_nt: TGTGCCAGCAGCTCCACGAGCGGGAGCCCCTACAATGAGCAGTTCTTC
cdr3_aa: CASSSTSGSPYNEQFF

cdr3_length: 16
v_call: TRBV4-2
j_call: TRBJ2-7
d_call: -
clone_size: -
cdr3_nt: TGTGCCAGCAGCCCGGGGGACCAGCGGGCAACCTACGAGCAGTACTTC
cdr3_aa: CASSPGDQRATYEQYF

cdr3_length: 11
v_call: TRBV5-1
j_call: TRBJ2-1
d_call: -
clone_size: -
cdr3_nt: TGCGCCAGCGATGGGGGTAGTGGGCAGTTCTTC
cdr3_aa: CASDGGSGQFF

cdr3_length: 14
v_call: TRBV9
j_call: TRBJ2-2
d_call: -
clone_size: -
cdr3_nt: TGTGCCAGCAGCGTAGAGCCGAACACCGGGGAGCTGTTTTTT
cdr3_aa: CASSVEPNTGELFF

cdr3_length: 15
v_call: TRBV28
j_call: TRBJ1-1
d_call: -
clone_size: -
cdr3_nt: TGTGCCAGCAGCCCATGGGCCGATTCGAACACTGAAGCTTTCTTT
cdr3_aa: CASSPWADSNTEAFF

cdr3_length: 17
v_call: TRBV16
j_call: TRBJ1-5
d_call: TRBD1
clone_size: few
cdr3_nt: TGTGCCAGCAGCCCCTTCAGGGGGCAGGGGAGCAATCAGCCCCAGCATTTT
cdr3_aa: CASSPFRGQGSNQPQHF

cdr3_length: 13
v_call: TRBV19
j_call: TRBJ2-1
d_call: -
clone_size: -
cdr3_nt: TGTGCCAGTAGTATACTAGGGTCCCCAGAGCAGTTCTTC
cdr3_aa: CASSILGSPEQFF

cdr3_length: 16
v_call: TRBV19
j_call: TRBJ2-1
d_call: TRBD2
clone_size: -
cdr3_nt: TGTGCCAGTAGTACCCCTCACTCCGGGAGGGGGAATGAGCAGTTCTTC
cdr3_aa: CASSTPHSGRGNEQFF

cdr3_length: 15
v_call: TRBV2
j_call: TRBJ2-7
d_call: TRBD1
clone_size: -
cdr3_nt: TGTGCCAGCAGCCCGGGGACAGGGTTGGCCGACGAGCAGTACTTC
cdr3_aa: CASSPGTGLADEQYF

cdr3_length: 16
v_call: TRBV30
j_call: TRBJ2-6
d_call: -
clone_size: -
cdr3_nt: TGTGCCTGGAGTAGGGGGGTGGGCGCTGGGGCCAACGTCCTGACTTTC
cdr3_aa: CAWSRGVGAGANVLTF

cdr3_length: 13
v_call: TRBV5-1
j_call: TRBJ2-2
d_call: -
clone_size: once
cdr3_nt: TGCGCCAGCAGCTACAATACACCCGGGGAGCTGTTTTTT
cdr3_aa: CASSYNTPGELFF

cdr3_length: 13
v_call: TRBV7-9
j_call: TRBJ1-5
d_call: -
clone_size: -
cdr3_nt: TGTGCCAGCAGCCCCCCGGGCAATCAGCCCCAGCATTTT
cdr3_aa: CASSPPGNQPQHF

cdr3_length: 15
v_call: TRBV7-2
j_call: TRBJ2-7
d_call: -
clone_size: -
cdr3_nt: TGTGCCAGCAGCCCGCGACAGGTTATCGCCTACGAGCAGTACTTC
cdr3_aa: CASSPRQVIAYEQYF

cdr3_length: 14
v_call: TRBV29-1
j_call: TRBJ1-2
d_call: TRBD1
clone_size: -
cdr3_nt: TGCAGCGCTCGGACAGGTGCCCTGGAGGATGGCTACACCTTC
cdr3_aa: CSARTGALEDGYTF

cdr3_length: 13
v_call: TRBV11-3
j_call: TRBJ2-7
d_call: -
clone_size: -
cdr3_nt: TGTGCCAGCAGCCCATCGGGGGGCCACGAGCAGTACTTC
cdr3_aa: CASSPSGGHEQYF

cdr3_length: 17
v_call: TRBV18
j_call: TRBJ2-1
d_call: -
clone_size: once
cdr3_nt: TGTGCCAGCTCACCGGGGAGTGTCAGGGGTTCCTACAATGAGCAGTTCTTC
cdr3_aa: CASSPGSVRGSYNEQFF

cdr3_length: 19
v_call: TRBV28
j_call: TRBJ2-1
d_call: TRBD2
clone_size: -
cdr3_nt: TGTGCCAGCAGTCTAATAGCGGGATCTTACTCGAGCTCCTACAATGAGCAGTTCTTC
cdr3_aa: CASSLIAGSYSSSYNEQFF

cdr3_length: 10
v_call: TRBV7-9
j_call: TRBJ2-2
d_call: -
clone_size: -
cdr3_nt: TGTGCCAGCGTCACCGGGGAGCTGTTTTTT
cdr3_aa: CASVTGELFF

cdr3_length: 12
v_call: TRBV6-5
j_call: TRBJ1-5
d_call: -
clone_size: once
cdr3_nt: TGTGCCAGCACGGGGCGCAATCAGCCCCAGCATTTT
cdr3_aa: CASTGRNQPQHF

cdr3_length: 17
v_call: TRBV29-1
j_call: TRBJ2-2
d_call: TRBD1
clone_size: once
cdr3_nt: TGCAGCGTGGGGACAGAGAACTTAATTTCGAACACCGGGGAGCTGTTTTTT
cdr3_aa: CSVGTENLISNTGELFF

cdr3_length: 15
v_call: TRBV4-1
j_call: TRBJ2-2
d_call: -
clone_size: -
cdr3_nt: TGCGCCAGCAGCCAAGCCGCGCAGAACACCGGGGAGCTGTTTTTT
cdr3_aa: CASSQAAQNTGELFF

cdr3_length: 15
v_call: TRBV27
j_call: TRBJ2-5
d_call: TRBD2
clone_size: -
cdr3_nt: TGTGCCAGCAGTAGACTAGCGGGAGAGCGGGAGACCCAGTACTTC
cdr3_aa: CASSRLAGERETQYF

cdr3_length: 17
v_call: TRBV4-3
j_call: TRBJ2-1
d_call: -
clone_size: -
cdr3_nt: TGCGCCAGCAGCCAAGATCTGGGGCTAGCTGCCTACAATGAGCAGTTCTTC
cdr3_aa: CASSQDLGLAAYNEQFF

cdr3_length: 16
v_call: TRBV4-3
j_call: TRBJ2-3
d_call: -
clone_size: -
cdr3_nt: TGCGCCAGCAGCCAAGAGGGGCGGGATATCGCAGATACGCAGTATTTT
cdr3_aa: CASSQEGRDIADTQYF

cdr3_length: 15
v_call: TRBV6-5
j_call: TRBJ2-1
d_call: TRBD2
clone_size: -
cdr3_nt: TGTGCCAGCAGCGGTTGGAGCGGGAATGGGAATGAGCAGTTCTTC
cdr3_aa: CASSGWSGNGNEQFF

cdr3_length: 13
v_call: TRBV30
j_call: TRBJ2-2
d_call: -
clone_size: -
cdr3_nt: TGTGCCTGGAGTGTAGGGGTCACCGGGGAGCTGTTTTTT
cdr3_aa: CAWSVGVTGELFF